This T cell receptor beta chain was found in a study of blood T cells in healthy people across ages. CDR1 LGHNT and CDR2 FRNRAP come from the germline V gene. V was cut by 2 bases and J by 4 bases, with 17 bases left in between. The CDR3 is 16 amino acids. The second PCR ran roughly 7 to 11 cycles with a sample-barcoded 5' primer and J-beta primers. TCRdb reanalysed the 5' RACE reads using MiXCR and keeps one entry per CDR3 protein. The repertoire holds 890,000 or so distinct CDR3 sequences, approximately 65% seen once, with about a quarter in the top ten. The sample comprised blood. This receptor was identified in a man between 25 and 39 years old in good health. V and J are TRBV12-5 and TRBJ1-2; D might be TRBD1 (5 bases). CDR3 nucleotides: TGTGCTAGTGGTTTGAAGATTCCGGGGCGCTTCTATGGCTACACCTTC. Its protein is CASGLKIPGRFYGYTF.